This section outlines one T cell receptor beta chain sequence together with its context. The antigen is not known. The data stem from a study of cytotoxic CD8 clonotypes in ibrutinib-treated CLL. Libraries were prepared by immunoSEQ multiplex PCR; TCRdb keeps only in-frame clonotypes and omits some of them. This sample yields fewer than 45,000 clones, of which 71% are seen a single time; around 17% belongs to the top ten. The study's findings and limits: There were few public clonotypes, and on treatment they contracted or stayed stable.

V gave up 6 bases and J gave up 7 bases; unmatched junction bases: 5. In germline, CDR1 is SGHNT, CDR2 YYREEE (reference sequence). The CDR3 spans 13 residues. This chain connects TRBV5-4 to TRBJ2-4, with 9 bases fitting TRBD1. The sequence derives from a human donor with chronic lymphocytic leukemia. Material: PBMCs, obtained at disease progression, from a patient treated with ibrutinib. CDR3 nucleotides: TGTGCCAGCAAACAGGGGGCCGGTAACATTCAGTACTTC. Translating gives CASKQGAGNIQYF.